This T cell receptor beta chain was obtained from a study of blood T cell repertoires in COVID-19. Study-wide background: The analysed material was cDNA or gDNA that came from T cells, B-cell-depleted T cells, or PBMCs.

The CDR3 has 13 residues. Germline V CDR1 and CDR2: SSHAT, FNYEAQ (reference sequence). Here immunoSEQ multiplex PCR was the method, and the copy in TCRdb shows in-frame clones only, minus some. The table has 100,000 to 150,000 clones, roughly 83% seen once; the top ten hold approximately 12%. Notes on this clone: A junction end diverges from the germline sequence, so it may reflect a read error.

This receptor was obtained from a woman aged 25 to 39 who had recovered from COVID-19. This chain uses TRBV7-7 with TRBJ2-3, with D perhaps matching TRBD1 (5 bases). Sample: peripheral blood. The CDR3 DNA is TGTGCTAGCAGCCGACAGACCACAGATACGCAGTATTTT. Encoded protein: CASSRQTTDTQYF.